This entry is about one TCR beta chain. Antigen unknown. Trimming cost V 0 bases and J 5 bases, with 14 bases left between them. CDR1 is SGHTA and CDR2 is FQGTGA in the germline V gene. The CDR3 contains 15 residues. Researchers ran the PCR with 60 Vbeta and 13 Jbeta primers. The protocol was immunoSEQ multiplex PCR, while the TCRdb copy is restricted to in-frame clones and leaves out a portion. Here the sample spans some 150,000 clones, about four fifths being singletons. The sample comes from a study of cytomegalovirus exposure and HLA in healthy donors. Broader study findings: Links to common viral pathogens appeared, in a later analysis, for several of the most significant clusters. Previous analysis showed most TCR beta V segments were productive about 90% or about 30% of the time. In a later analysis, DRB1 alleles had the most associated TCRs; HLA-C alleles the fewest.

The receptor's source is a woman aged 30 to 39 in good health and CMV-seropositive. The sequenced sample was PBMCs. The chain joins TRBV7-3 to TRBJ2-7; TRBD2 is a possible D gene (7 bases). DNA of the CDR3: TGTGCCAGCAGCTTAACGGGGGGGGCCGCCGACGAGCAGTACTTC. The encoded protein is CASSLTGGAADEQYF.